Following are 5 T cell receptor beta chains from one sample sequenced in a study of response to subunit inactivated influenza vaccine. TCRdb used MiXCR to reprocess the RT-PCR reads, holding one entry per CDR3 protein. The sample contains about 520,000 distinct CDR3 sequences, 25% of which appear only once. Sequenced here: CD4+ T cells sorted from PBMCs, sampled more than 4 days after vaccination. The receptors were gathered from a man in his fifties or sixties who received an inactivated influenza vaccine.

This clonotype was detected a few times. The gene calls are TRBV4-3 and TRBJ2-1; a weak D match, TRBD2 (6 bases). This CDR3 has 16 residues. V shed 3 bases and J shed 0 bases, with 12 bases lying between them. The germline gives CDR1 LGHNA, CDR2 YSLEER. The DNA for the CDR3 is TGCGCCAGCAGCCAGGGACTCTTAAGCTCCTACAATGAGCAGTTCTTC. Encoded protein: CASSQGLLSSYNEQFF.

In DNA form, the CDR3 reads TGTGCCAGCAGTCCCGACGGGGGCTCTTACGTCGAGCAGTACTTC. Translation gives CASSPDGGSYVEQYF. The chain joins TRBV9 to TRBJ2-7, with D perhaps TRBD1 or TRBD2 (6 bases each). Trimming cost V 5 bases and J 6 bases, with 21 bases left between them. The germline V gene has CDR1 SGDLS and CDR2 YYNGEE. The CDR3 is made up of 15 amino acids.

The chain employs TRBV25-1 and TRBJ2-3, with D possibly being TRBD1 (6 bases). The CDR3 has 15 amino acids. The V gene's germline CDR1 is MGHDK and CDR2 SYGVNS. V lost 8 bases and J 4 bases, leaving 19 bases between the germline ends. CDR3 loop: CASRRTGTEADTQYF. The CDR3 DNA reads TGTGCCAGCCGTAGAACAGGGACGGAGGCAGATACGCAGTATTTT.

This clonotype was seen more than once but under ten times. The V gene is TRBV7-2, the J gene TRBJ1-2, with D tentatively TRBD1 (5 bases). CDR3 length: 13 amino acids. V was trimmed by 0 bases and J by 7 bases, leaving 9 bases between them. Germline CDR1 and CDR2: SGHTA and FQGNSA. The CDR3 sequence: CASSLAGGAGYTF. CDR3 in DNA: TGTGCCAGCAGCTTAGCGGGGGGAGCTGGCTACACCTTC.

The CDR3: CASRSPWGAQETQYF. CDR3 nucleotides: TGTGCCAGCAGATCTCCTTGGGGGGCGCAGGAGACCCAGTACTTC. The J gene is TRBJ2-5, the V gene TRBV6-1, with D possibly being TRBD1 or TRBD2 (6 bases each). The CDR3 runs 15 residues. The V end was cut by 6 bases, the J end by 5 bases, with 19 bases between. The germline V gene has CDR1 MNHNS and CDR2 SASEGT.